The rows below give T cell receptor beta chains drawn from one sample of a study of T cell repertoires in cytomegalovirus infection. Their antigen targets remain unknown. TCRdb recomputed calls from the reads with MiXCR, one row per CDR3 protein. The sample holds some 480,000 distinct CDR3 sequences, around 35% seen once. Here the sequenced sample was cultured PBMCs, taken from culture after CMV antigen stimulation. The receptors shown here come from a human donor in good health (CMV status not recorded). Some clones in this sample may be carry-over from other donors' samples. Both conserved end residues are part of each CDR3. D genes are given only for firm matches. The size entry is marked missing in some rows and otherwise reads once, few, many or a size class.

v_call	d_call	j_call	clone_size	cdr3_nt	cdr3_aa
TRBV20-1	NA	TRBJ2-3	NA	TGCAGTGCTAGAGTTGCGGGCCCAGGGGCGCAGTATTTT	CSARVAGPGAQYF
TRBV14	TRBD2	TRBJ2-1	few	TGTGCCAGCAGCCCACCCGGGACTAGCGGGAGCAATGAGCAGTTCTTC	CASSPPGTSGSNEQFF
TRBV7-3	NA	TRBJ2-1	few	TGTGCCAGCAGCCCCACTTGGGGTAATGAGCAGTTCTTC	CASSPTWGNEQFF
TRBV11-1	NA	TRBJ2-1	many	TGTGCCAGCAGCTTACACATAGGGAGTATGGTCTACAATGAGCAGTTCTTC	CASSLHIGSMVYNEQFF
TRBV7-2	NA	TRBJ1-1	many	TGTGCCAGCAGCCCCGCACTAAAATTGGGTGAAGCTTTCTTT	CASSPALKLGEAFF
TRBV7-2	TRBD2	TRBJ2-5	NA	TGTGCCAGCAGTCGTGGAGGGACTAGCGGGAAAGAGACCCAGTACTTC	CASSRGGTSGKETQYF
TRBV19	TRBD1	TRBJ1-5	NA	TGTGCCAGTAGTACAGGGACAGGGAATCAGCCCCAGCATTTT	CASSTGTGNQPQHF
TRBV12-3/TRBV12-4	NA	TRBJ1-1	few	TGTGCCAGCAGTGACAGGACAGTGAACACTGAAGCTTTCTTT	CASSDRTVNTEAFF
TRBV24-1	TRBD1	TRBJ2-7	NA	TGTGCCACCAGTGATGCTGACAGGGCCCACGAGCAGTACTTC	CATSDADRAHEQYF
TRBV6-8	NA	TRBJ1-5	few	TGTGCCAGCAGTTACACATCAGGGACTGGGCAGCCCCAGCATTTT	CASSYTSGTGQPQHF
TRBV12-3/TRBV12-4	TRBD1	TRBJ1-2	few	TGTGCCAGCAGTTCCAACAGGGGGGTTGGCTATGGCTACACCTTC	CASSSNRGVGYGYTF
TRBV12-3/TRBV12-4	TRBD1	TRBJ2-7	NA	TGTGCCAGCAGTTCCAACGACAGGGGAAGATACGAGCAGTACTTC	CASSSNDRGRYEQYF
TRBV19	NA	TRBJ2-5	few	TGTGCCAGTAGAAGGGTTGCGGGAGAGACCCAGTACTTC	CASRRVAGETQYF